This T cell receptor (beta chain) is from a study of cytomegalovirus exposure and HLA in healthy donors. The CDR3 consists of 15 residues. CDR1 is MDHEN, CDR2 SYDVKM, per germline. V lost 8 bases, J lost 5 bases, and 21 bases lay in between. The PCR had 60 Vbeta and 13 Jbeta primers. Here immunoSEQ multiplex PCR was the method, and the copy in TCRdb shows in-frame clones only, minus some. The repertoire holds around 130,000 clones, with about two thirds as singletons. Sequenced input: PBMCs. This chain joins TRBV28 and TRBJ1-2; TRBD1 might be the D (5 bases). This TCR came from a human donor in good health. CDR3 loop: CASLGVLPTYYGYTF. CDR3 bases: TGTGCCAGCCTAGGGGTCTTGCCCACCTATTATGGCTACACCTTC.